The clone carrying this T cell receptor beta chain was counted once. Its antigen is unknown. PCR was performed using 60 Vbeta and 13 Jbeta primers. The protocol was immunoSEQ multiplex PCR, while the TCRdb copy is restricted to in-frame clones and leaves out a portion. The table includes roughly 120,000 clones, about 70% detected once. This specimen comes from a study of cytomegalovirus exposure and HLA in healthy donors. The CDR3 spans 15 residues. J gave up 3 bases and V 5 bases, and 8 bases lay outside the gene matches. Germline values: CDR1 MNHEY, CDR2 SVGAGI. Study observations and caveats: Presence/absence analyses rested on an assumption that sequencing depth was roughly uniform across donors. Rare TCR sequences predominated, though certain public TCRs were found in many donors. Exclusion as indistinguishable affected some V segments, including TRBV6-2 and TRBV6-3.

J is TRBJ2-3 and V is TRBV6-5, with 7 bases that match TRBD1. This receptor was identified in a woman in her forties in good health and CMV-seropositive. Sequenced sample: PBMCs. The CDR3 reads CASSPRTGGTDTQYF. The DNA for the CDR3 is TGTGCCAGCAGTCCGCGGACAGGAGGTACAGATACGCAGTATTTT.